This is a list of T cell receptor beta chains from one sample in a study of T-cell reconstitution after alpha-beta-depleted transplantation in children. TCRdb re-derived calls from the PCR reads in MiXCR, one entry per CDR3 protein. This table has approximately 290,000 distinct CDR3 sequences, approximately 10% appearing once. The specimen comprised peripheral blood, sampled 180 days after TCRalphabeta/CD19-depleted stem cell transplant. The source of these receptors is a male patient between 2 and 9 years old who had a stem cell transplant for chronic granulomatous disease, so the T cells may come from the graft donor. CDR3s include the opening cysteine and the closing phenylalanine or tryptophan. D genes are given only for firm matches. A clone size is listed for some rows: how often the clone was seen (once, few, many), or a class if it is expanded.

V gene	CDR3 length	J gene	D gene	clone size	CDR3 DNA	CDR3 protein
TRBV10-3	17	TRBJ2-3	TRBD2	many	TGTGCCATCAGTGACCGCCCAGGGAGGGGAACCACAGATACGCAGTATTTT	CAISDRPGRGTTDTQYF
TRBV28	15	TRBJ2-1	TRBD1	many	TGTGCCAGCAGCGTACCCGGGACAGTGGTACGTGAGCAGTTCTTC	CASSVPGTVVREQFF
TRBV4-3	13	TRBJ2-1	-	many	TGCGCCAGCAGCCAAGAAAACAGGGCTGAGCAGTTCTTC	CASSQENRAEQFF
TRBV29-1	13	TRBJ2-1	-	many	TGCAGCGTTGAATGGATGCGGCCGGATGAGCAGTTCTTC	CSVEWMRPDEQFF
TRBV5-1	16	TRBJ2-7	-	many	TGCGCCAGCAGCGGAGTATCTGGGGGCGCTTCCTACGAGCAGTACTTC	CASSGVSGGASYEQYF
TRBV28	12	TRBJ2-3	-	many	TGTGCCAGCCGTCCCCTCACAGATACGCAGTATTTT	CASRPLTDTQYF
TRBV20-1	14	TRBJ2-7	TRBD1	-	TGCAGTGCTAGATCGGACAGGTGGCCCTACGAGCAGTACTTC	CSARSDRWPYEQYF
TRBV5-5	17	TRBJ2-7	-	many	TGTGCCAGCAGCGTTGTAGGTTGGGGCCTGTGGGATTACGAGCAGTACTTC	CASSVVGWGLWDYEQYF
TRBV19	14	TRBJ2-7	-	many	TGTGCCAGTAGTCAACAGGGACTAACCTACGAGCAGTACTTC	CASSQQGLTYEQYF
TRBV25-1	13	TRBJ2-3	-	many	TGTGCCAGCTCCCGGCGATCCGGTAATACGCAGTATTTT	CASSRRSGNTQYF
TRBV18	14	TRBJ2-5	-	many	TGTGCCAGCTCACCACAGGGCTTCGGAGAGACCCAGTACTTC	CASSPQGFGETQYF
TRBV19	15	TRBJ2-1	-	many	TGTGCCAGTAGGCCACCGGGACGGAGGTACAATGAGCAGTTCTTC	CASRPPGRRYNEQFF
TRBV4-3	13	TRBJ2-1	-	-	TGCGCCAGCAGCCAAGAATTGGACAATGAGCAGTTCTTC	CASSQELDNEQFF
TRBV7-6	18	TRBJ2-5	TRBD1	many	TGTGCCAGCAGGCAGACAGGGGGCGGTTATTCCCCCCAAGAGACCCAGTACTTC	CASRQTGGGYSPQETQYF
TRBV27	16	TRBJ2-1	TRBD2	-	TGTGCCAGCAGCTCGATCAAGCGGGAGGCGCGGAATGAGCAGTTCTTC	CASSSIKREARNEQFF
TRBV7-2	13	TRBJ1-5	-	many	TGTGCCAGCAGCCGGACAAACGATCAGCCCCAGCATTTT	CASSRTNDQPQHF
TRBV7-9	13	TRBJ2-3	-	many	TGTGCCAGCAGCACCCGAGGCACAGATACGCAGTATTTT	CASSTRGTDTQYF
TRBV27	15	TRBJ2-3	TRBD1	many	TGTGCCAGCAGTTTGGTCGACAGGGCCCCGCGGACGCAGTATTTT	CASSLVDRAPRTQYF
TRBV6-5	15	TRBJ1-2	TRBD1	many	TGTGCCAGCAGTACCGACAGGGGACCAAACTATGGCTACACCTTC	CASSTDRGPNYGYTF
TRBV7-9	13	TRBJ2-1	TRBD1	many	TGCGCCAGCAGCTTGGGACAGTACAATGAGCAGTTCTTC	CASSLGQYNEQFF
TRBV12-3/TRBV12-4	16	TRBJ2-3	TRBD2	many	TGTGCCAGCAGTTTAGCGGTTAGCGGGGGCGGAGATACGCAGTATTTT	CASSLAVSGGGDTQYF
TRBV3-1	15	TRBJ2-3	-	many	TGTGCCAGCAGCCAAGAAGGGAATACTGTCTTTACGCAGTATTTT	CASSQEGNTVFTQYF